These 2 T cell receptor beta chains were sequenced from one sample in a study of beta chain features in type 1 diabetes. Expressed TCRB transcripts got sequenced, as all isolated RNA was reverse transcribed. Here immunoSEQ multiplex PCR was the method, and the copy in TCRdb shows in-frame clones only, minus some. The repertoire has just over 600,000 clones, around a sixth of them found once; the top ten carry around 0.095%. Input material: naive CD4+ T cells from blood. The receptors were gathered from a man between 18 and 35 years old in good health.

This sequence joins TRBV7-3 and TRBJ2-1; 14 bases are a match to TRBD2. V dropped 2 bases and J dropped 3; count of bases not matched to a gene: 3. CDR1 and CDR2 (germline): SGHTA, FQGTGA. This CDR3 has 17 amino acids. The DNA for the CDR3 is TGTGCCAGCAGCTTATCGGGACTAGCGGGAGTCTACAATGAGCAGTTCTTC. It yields the protein CASSLSGLAGVYNEQFF. Looking up the rest from reference TRBV7-3 and TRBJ2-1 gives the full variable domain: GAGVSQTPSNKVTEKGKYVELRCDPISGHTALYWYRQSLGQGPEFLIYFQGTGAADDSGLPNDRFFAVRPEGSVSTLKIQRTERGDSAVYLCASSLSGLAGVYNEQFFGPGTRLTVL.

The CDR3 sequence is CASSLTGGGETQYF. CDR3 nucleotides: TGTGCCAGCAGTTTGACAGGGGGCGGGGAGACCCAGTACTTC. The chain couples TRBV6-5 to TRBJ2-5; TRBD1 matches at 10 bases. The V gene's germline CDR1 is MNHEY and CDR2 SVGAGI. The CDR3 runs 14 residues. V dropped 4 bases and J dropped 5; count of bases not matched to a gene: 4.